This entry concerns a single TCR beta chain. An amount of RNA that ranged from roughly 0.45 to 1 ug was reverse transcribed with random hexamers. The TCR beta CDR3 was amplified by immunoSEQ multiplex PCR across 54 Vbeta, 13 Jbeta. In TCRdb, the immunoSEQ multiplex PCR reads were re-called with MiXCR into one record per CDR3 protein. The data show about 200,000 distinct CDR3 sequences, approximately 95% seen once. The CDR3 totals 15 residues. Germline V lookup: CDR1 KGHSH, CDR2 LQKENI. The V and J ends lost 3 bases and 4 bases, in that order; junction bases with no gene match: 6. These data belong to a study of CD8 T cells in Susac syndrome. CD8+ and CD4+ T cells circulating in blood were sequenced for TCR beta. Negative magnetic isolation gave CD8+ and CD4+ cells; FACS enriched CD8+ TEMRA.

The sample was CD4+ T cells from PBMCs. This sequence was found in a human donor in good health. The genes are TRBV18 and TRBJ1-3; 7 nucleotides agree with TRBD1. CDR3 protein: CASSPSGQVGNTIYF. DNA for the CDR3: TGTGCCAGCTCACCGTCTGGACAGGTCGGAAACACCATATATTTT. The full variable domain, with the rest looked up from reference TRBV18 and TRBJ1-3, is NAGVMQNPRHLVRRRGQEARLRCSPMKGHSHVYWYRQLPEEGLKFMVYLQKENIIDESGMPKERFSAEFPKEGPSILRIQQVVRGDSAAYFCASSPSGQVGNTIYFGEGSWLTVV.